This entry describes one T cell receptor beta chain. Its antigen is not known. The read comes to an end 3 residues before the CDR3 does, leaving the germline J gene to fill in the end. These data belong to a study of T cells in women clearing cervical HPV infection. The J segment lost 0 bases and the V segment lost 3 bases, leaving 11 bases of the junction unmatched. Germline CDR1 SGHRS, CDR2 YFSETQ. The CDR3 loop spans 17 amino acids. General study findings and limits: Richness differences could reflect unmeasured T-cell content per sample. Associations may precede or follow infection; HPV-specific or memory T cells were not isolated. TRBV6-7 abundance was lower in cases than controls (around 0.1% versus 0.15%).

Here immunoSEQ multiplex PCR was the method, and the copy in TCRdb shows in-frame clones only, minus some. This repertoire comprises approximately 33,000 clones; its ten largest clones make up about 8.8%. This TCR came from a woman aged 18-70 years with a cervical HPV16 infection that either progressed to CIN3+ or cleared (not recorded which). The rearrangement joins TRBV5-1 to TRBJ1-2; 7 bases align to TRBD1. The sequencing input was blood buffy coat. The CDR3 loop is CASSSEGQTLSNYGYTF. The part of the CDR3 DNA that was read is TGCGCCAGCAGCTCAGAGGGACAGACCCTTTCTAACTATGGC. The full variable domain, in which reference TRBV5-1 and TRBJ1-2 provide the parts outside the CDR3, is KAGVTQTPRYLIKTRGQQVTLSCSPISGHRSVSWYQQTPGQGLQFLFEYFSETQRNKGNFPGRFSGRQFSNSRSEMNVSTLELGDSALYLCASSSEGQTLSNYGYTFGSGTRLTVV.